Below, 10 T cell receptor beta chains from the same sample are listed, as sequenced in a study of cytomegalovirus exposure and HLA in healthy donors. It was with 60 Vbeta and 13 Jbeta primers that the PCR ran. Profiling relied on immunoSEQ multiplex PCR, and the TCRdb table lists in-frame clones only, not all of them. The sample has a few hundred thousand clones; over 60% are singletons. The specimen was PBMCs. Receptor source: a man between 18 and 35 years old in good health and CMV-seronegative.

This chain links TRBV5-1 with TRBJ1-6; tentatively, D is TRBD1 (5 bases). Deletions cut 3 bases from V and 10 bases from J, with 14 bases between. Germline CDR1 SGHRS, CDR2 YFSETQ. This CDR3 contains 14 residues. CDR3 protein: CASSSSGSRSPLHF. The CDR3 DNA follows: TGCGCCAGCAGCTCGTCAGGGTCTCGATCACCCCTCCACTTT.

The chain combines TRBV28 with TRBJ2-5, with a tentative D call TRBD1 (7 bases). Trimming left V 7 bases short and J 2 bases short, with 17 bases between. From germline, CDR1 is MDHEN and CDR2 SYDVKM. The CDR3 runs to 15 residues. The CDR3 loop is CASTEEQGTQETQYF. CDR3 nucleotide sequence: TGTGCCAGCACCGAGGAACAGGGGACTCAAGAGACCCAGTACTTC.

The CDR3 DNA reads as TGTGCCAGCAGCGTACCGGGAGGGTACAATGAGCAGTTCTTC. This translates into CASSVPGGYNEQFF. The chain carries TRBV5-8 and TRBJ2-1, with TRBD2 identical over 8 bases. Germline CDR1 and CDR2: SGHTS and YDEGEE. CDR3 length equals 14 residues. V shed 4 bases and J 4 bases; nucleotides not matched to a gene: 4.

CDR3 in amino acids: CASSPSLQRGPNEQFF. The CDR3 nucleotides read TGTGCCAGCAGCCCATCCCTCCAGCGGGGACCCAATGAGCAGTTCTTC. The V call is TRBV7-8, the J call TRBJ2-1, with TRBD2 matching over 7 bases. The CDR3 is made up of 16 amino acids. Trimming cost V 5 bases and J 6 bases; bases outside gene matches: 13. Germline V gives CDR1 SGHVS, CDR2 FQNEAQ.

This clone is a singleton in its sample. Compared with germline, one end of the junction differs, possibly owing to a read error. The V gene is TRBV7-7, the J gene TRBJ2-2, with D perhaps TRBD1 (7 bases). Germline V gene data show CDR1 as SSHAT and CDR2 as FNYEAQ (reference sequence). The CDR3 is 15 residues long. CDR3 sequence: CASSHYQGGTGELFF. Here the CDR3 DNA reads TGTGCTAGCAGCCACTACCAGGGGGGCACCGGGGAGCTGTTTTTT.

The CDR3 reads CASSQVTTGGNSEQYF. DNA for the CDR3: TGTGCCAGCAGCCAAGTAACGACAGGGGGGAACTCCGAGCAGTACTTC. V and J are TRBV4-2 and TRBJ2-7, with 9 bases that match TRBD1. Germline CDR1 and CDR2: LGHNA and YNFKEQ. The CDR3 runs 16 residues. Unmatched junction bases numbered 10, after V lost 1 base and J lost 6 bases.

The rearrangement joins TRBV11-2 to TRBJ1-6, with D maybe TRBD1 (5 bases). Between the trimmed V and J ends, which lost 1 base and 18 bases, there was a span of 16 bases. The CDR3 covers 13 residues. Germline V gene sequence: CDR1 SGHAT, CDR2 FQNNGV. CDR3 amino acids: CASSLGPGTPDHF. The CDR3 region has the DNA TGTGCCAGCAGCTTAGGACCCGGGACTCCGGACCACTTT.

The chain combines TRBV5-8 with TRBJ1-1; the D is unclear. Germline CDR1 SGHTS, CDR2 YDEGEE. This CDR3 contains 14 residues. Trimming cost V 1 base and J 1 base, with 8 bases left between them. The CDR3 reads CASSLFGRNTEAFF. The CDR3 DNA sequence: TGTGCCAGCAGCTTGTTTGGGAGGAACACTGAAGCTTTCTTT.

This clone occurred a few times. The rearrangement links TRBV11-3 to TRBJ2-3; TRBD1 aligns across 8 bases. Trimming cost V 5 bases and J 0 bases; bases outside gene matches: 7. This CDR3 region has 16 residues. Germline values: CDR1 SGHNT, CDR2 YENEEA. The CDR3 nucleotides read TGTGCCAGCAGCCCCTGGACAGGGAAGAGCACAGATACGCAGTATTTT. Translating it yields CASSPWTGKSTDTQYF.

The chain has TRBV6-1 and TRBJ1-6; a possible D gene is TRBD1 (5 bases). Per germline, CDR1 MNHNS and CDR2 SASEGT. The ends were cut back, 7 bases at V and 0 bases at J, with 10 bases in the middle. The CDR3 is made up of 15 amino acids. As DNA, the CDR3 is TGTGCCAGCACCCAGGGCGGCTCCTATAATTCACCCCTCCACTTT. Amino acid sequence: CASTQGGSYNSPLHF.